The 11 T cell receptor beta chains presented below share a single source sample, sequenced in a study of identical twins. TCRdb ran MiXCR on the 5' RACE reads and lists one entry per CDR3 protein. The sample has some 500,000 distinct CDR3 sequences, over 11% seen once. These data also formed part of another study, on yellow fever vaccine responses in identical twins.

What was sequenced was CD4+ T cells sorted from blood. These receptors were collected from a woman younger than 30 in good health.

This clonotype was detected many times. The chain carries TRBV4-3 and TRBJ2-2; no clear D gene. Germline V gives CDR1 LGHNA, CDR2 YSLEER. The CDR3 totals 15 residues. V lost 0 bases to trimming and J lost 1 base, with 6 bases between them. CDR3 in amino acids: CASSQEVRNTGELFF. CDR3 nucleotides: TGCGCCAGCAGCCAAGAAGTGAGGAACACCGGGGAGCTGTTTTTT.

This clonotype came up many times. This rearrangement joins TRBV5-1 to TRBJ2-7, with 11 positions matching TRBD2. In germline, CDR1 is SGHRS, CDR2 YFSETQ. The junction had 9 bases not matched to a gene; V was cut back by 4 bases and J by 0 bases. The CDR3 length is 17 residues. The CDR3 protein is CASSGSSGGPSSYEQYF. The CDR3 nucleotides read TGCGCCAGCAGCGGATCTAGCGGGGGGCCTAGCTCCTACGAGCAGTACTTC.

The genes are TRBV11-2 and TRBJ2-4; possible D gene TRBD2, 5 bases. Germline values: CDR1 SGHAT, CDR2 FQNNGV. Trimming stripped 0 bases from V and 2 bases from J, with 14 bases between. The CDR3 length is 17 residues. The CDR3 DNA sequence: TGTGCCAGCAGCTTAGAGGTCCTCGGGGTCCCCAAAAACATTCAGTACTTC. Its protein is CASSLEVLGVPKNIQYF.

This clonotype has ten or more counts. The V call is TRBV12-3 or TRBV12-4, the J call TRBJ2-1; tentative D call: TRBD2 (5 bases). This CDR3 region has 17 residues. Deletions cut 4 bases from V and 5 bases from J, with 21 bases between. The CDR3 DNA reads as TGTGCCAGCAGTTCCCCCTCGGGGTATCAGAAAAACAATGAGCAGTTCTTC. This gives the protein CASSSPSGYQKNNEQFF.

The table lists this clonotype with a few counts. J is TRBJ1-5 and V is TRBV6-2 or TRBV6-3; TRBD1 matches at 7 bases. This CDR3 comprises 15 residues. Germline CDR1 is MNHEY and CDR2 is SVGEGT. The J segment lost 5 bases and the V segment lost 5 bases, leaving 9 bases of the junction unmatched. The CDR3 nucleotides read TGTGCCAGCAGTACCCCGGACAGGATCTATCAGCCCCAGCATTTT. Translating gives CASSTPDRIYQPQHF.

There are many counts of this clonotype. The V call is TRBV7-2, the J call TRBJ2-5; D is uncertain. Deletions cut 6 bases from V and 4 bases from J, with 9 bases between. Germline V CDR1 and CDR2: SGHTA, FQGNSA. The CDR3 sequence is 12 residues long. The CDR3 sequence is CASSFRLETQYF. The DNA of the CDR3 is TGTGCCAGCAGTTTCCGCCTAGAGACCCAGTACTTC.

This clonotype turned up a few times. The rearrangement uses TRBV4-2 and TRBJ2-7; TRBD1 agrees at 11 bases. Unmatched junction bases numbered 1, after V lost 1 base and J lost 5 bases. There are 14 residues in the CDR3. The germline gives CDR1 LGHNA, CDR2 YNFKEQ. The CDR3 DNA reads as TGTGCCAGCAGCCAAGTGGGACAGGGGGACGAGCAGTACTTC. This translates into CASSQVGQGDEQYF.

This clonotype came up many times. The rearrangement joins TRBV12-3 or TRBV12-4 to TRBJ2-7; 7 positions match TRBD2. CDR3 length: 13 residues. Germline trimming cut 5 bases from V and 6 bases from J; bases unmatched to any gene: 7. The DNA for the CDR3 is TGTGCCAGCAGTCAAGCGGGAAAAGGCGAGCAGTACTTC. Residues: CASSQAGKGEQYF.

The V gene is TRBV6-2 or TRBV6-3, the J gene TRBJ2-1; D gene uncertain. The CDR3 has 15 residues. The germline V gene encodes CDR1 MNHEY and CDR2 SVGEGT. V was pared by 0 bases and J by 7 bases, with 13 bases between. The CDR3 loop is CASSYSTIGRNEQFF. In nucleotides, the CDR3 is TGTGCCAGCAGTTACTCGACGATTGGCCGAAATGAGCAGTTCTTC.

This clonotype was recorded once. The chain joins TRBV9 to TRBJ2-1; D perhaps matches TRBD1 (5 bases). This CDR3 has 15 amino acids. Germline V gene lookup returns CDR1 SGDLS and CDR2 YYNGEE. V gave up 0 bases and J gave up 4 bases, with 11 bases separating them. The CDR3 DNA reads TGTGCCAGCAGCGTAGATAGACAGTTGTACAATGAGCAGTTCTTC. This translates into CASSVDRQLYNEQFF. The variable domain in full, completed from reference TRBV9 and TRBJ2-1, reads DSGVTQTPKHLITATGQRVTLRCSPRSGDLSVYWYQQSLDQGLQFLIQYYNGEERAKGNILERFSAQQFPDLHSELNLSSLELGDSALYFCASSVDRQLYNEQFFGPGTRLTVL.

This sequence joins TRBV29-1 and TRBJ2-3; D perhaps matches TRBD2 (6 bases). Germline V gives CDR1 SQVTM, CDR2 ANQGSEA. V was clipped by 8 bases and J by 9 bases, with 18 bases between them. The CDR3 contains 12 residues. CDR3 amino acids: CSLRTSHPTQYF. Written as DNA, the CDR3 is TGCAGCTTACGCACTAGCCATCCGACGCAGTATTTT.